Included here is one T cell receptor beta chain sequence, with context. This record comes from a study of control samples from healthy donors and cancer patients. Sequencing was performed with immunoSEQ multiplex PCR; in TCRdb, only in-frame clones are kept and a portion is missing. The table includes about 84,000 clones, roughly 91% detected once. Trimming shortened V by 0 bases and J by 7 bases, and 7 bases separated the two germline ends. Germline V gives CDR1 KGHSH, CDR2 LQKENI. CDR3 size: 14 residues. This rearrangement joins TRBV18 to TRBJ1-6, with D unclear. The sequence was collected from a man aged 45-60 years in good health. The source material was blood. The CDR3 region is CASSPPRENSPLHF. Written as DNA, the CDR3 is TGTGCCAGCTCACCACCCCGGGAGAATTCACCCCTCCACTTT.